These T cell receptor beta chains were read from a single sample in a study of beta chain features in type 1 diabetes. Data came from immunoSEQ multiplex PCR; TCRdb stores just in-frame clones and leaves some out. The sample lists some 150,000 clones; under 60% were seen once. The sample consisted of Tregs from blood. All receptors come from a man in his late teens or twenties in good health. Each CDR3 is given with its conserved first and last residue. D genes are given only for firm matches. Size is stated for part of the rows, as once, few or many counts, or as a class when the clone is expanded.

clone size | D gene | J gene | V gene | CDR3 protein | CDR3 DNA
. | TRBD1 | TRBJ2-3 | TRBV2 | CATRQGSTGTDTQYF | TGTGCCACCCGACAGGGGTCCACCGGCACAGATACGCAGTATTTT
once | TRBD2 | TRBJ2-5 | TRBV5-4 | CASSLEGVREGTQYF | TGTGCCAGCAGCTTGGAAGGGGTCAGGGAGGGGACCCAGTACTTC
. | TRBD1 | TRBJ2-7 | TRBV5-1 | CASSSQGSEQYF | TGCGCCAGCAGCTCACAGGGGTCCGAGCAGTACTTC
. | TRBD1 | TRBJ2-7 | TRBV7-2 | CASRSPGTGSYEQYF | TGTGCCAGCAGATCCCCAGGGACAGGTAGCTACGAGCAGTACTTC
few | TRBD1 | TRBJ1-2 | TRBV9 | CASSSTGTGLYGYTF | TGTGCCAGCAGCTCCACCGGGACAGGGCTCTATGGCTACACCTTC
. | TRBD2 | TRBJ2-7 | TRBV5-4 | CASSYKSGLPIYEQYF | TGTGCCAGCAGCTACAAATCGGGACTACCGATCTACGAGCAGTACTTC
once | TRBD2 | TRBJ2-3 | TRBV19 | CASSRTGGFTDTQYF | TGTGCCAGTAGTAGGACGGGAGGGTTTACAGATACGCAGTATTTT
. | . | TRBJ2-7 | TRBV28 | CASSFFELHYEQYF | TGTGCCAGCAGTTTTTTCGAACTACACTACGAGCAGTACTTC
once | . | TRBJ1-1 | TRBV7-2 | CASSLVPNTEAFF | TGTGCCAGCAGCTTAGTTCCTAACACTGAAGCTTTCTTT
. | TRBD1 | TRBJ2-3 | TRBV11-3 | CASSLTQGATDTQYF | TGTGCCAGCAGCTTAACCCAGGGGGCCACAGATACGCAGTATTTT
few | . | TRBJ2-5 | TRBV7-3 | CASSLNYGETQYF | TGTGCCAGCAGCTTAAACTACGGAGAGACCCAGTACTTC
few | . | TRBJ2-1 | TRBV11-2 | CASTQSSSHPEQFF | TGTGCCAGCACCCAATCGTCTAGCCACCCTGAGCAGTTCTTC
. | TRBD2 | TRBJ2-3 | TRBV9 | CASSSRGLANTDTQYF | TGTGCCAGCAGCTCGAGGGGACTAGCAAATACAGATACGCAGTATTTT
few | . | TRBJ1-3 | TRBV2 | CASSVYRVPKF | TGTGCCAGCAGTGTCTACCGGGTGCCCAAGTTT
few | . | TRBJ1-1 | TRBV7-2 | CASSLEGWVGAFF | TGTGCCAGCAGCTTAGAGGGGTGGGTGGGAGCTTTCTTT
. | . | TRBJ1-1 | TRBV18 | CASSPDWADEWPEAFF | TGTGCCAGCTCACCAGATTGGGCAGACGAATGGCCTGAAGCTTTCTTT
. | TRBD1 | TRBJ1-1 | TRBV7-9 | CASSLVAGGSSTEAFF | TGTGCCAGCAGCTTAGTTGCAGGGGGATCTAGCACTGAAGCTTTCTTT
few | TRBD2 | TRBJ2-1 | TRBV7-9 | CAMGGRYNEQFF | TGTGCCATGGGCGGGAGATACAATGAGCAGTTCTTC
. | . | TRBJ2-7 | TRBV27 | CASTQSWGDEQYF | TGTGCCAGCACCCAATCATGGGGCGACGAGCAGTACTTC
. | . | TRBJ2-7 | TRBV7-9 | CASSLGGGAGQYF | TGTGCCAGCAGCTTAGGAGGGGGGGCGGGCCAGTACTTC
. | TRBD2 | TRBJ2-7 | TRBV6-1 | CASSSRGLAANEQYF | TGTGCCAGCAGTTCTCGGGGACTAGCGGCGAACGAGCAGTACTTC
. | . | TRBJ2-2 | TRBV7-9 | CASSSPNTGELFF | TGTGCCAGCAGCTCCCCAAACACCGGGGAGCTGTTTTTT
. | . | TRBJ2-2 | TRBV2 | CASSELQLTGELFF | TGTGCCAGCAGTGAACTACAGCTCACCGGGGAGCTGTTTTTT
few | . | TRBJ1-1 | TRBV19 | CASISSNRANTEAFF | TGTGCCAGTATATCGTCAAACAGAGCGAACACTGAAGCTTTCTTT
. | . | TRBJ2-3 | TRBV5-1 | CASSPTSTDTQYF | TGCGCCAGCAGCCCGACTAGCACAGATACGCAGTATTTT
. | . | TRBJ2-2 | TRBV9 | CASSVGRGDTGELFF | TGTGCCAGCAGCGTCGGGAGAGGGGACACCGGGGAGCTGTTTTTT
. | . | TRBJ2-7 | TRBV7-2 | CASSLRYEQYF | TGTGCCAGCAGCTTGCGTTACGAGCAGTACTTC
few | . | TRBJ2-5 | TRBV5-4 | CASSPRDIQETQYF | TGTGCCAGCAGCCCACGGGACATACAAGAGACCCAGTACTTC
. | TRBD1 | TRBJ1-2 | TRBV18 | CASSPQNRGDYGYTF | TGTGCCAGCTCCCCACAAAACAGGGGAGACTATGGCTACACCTTC
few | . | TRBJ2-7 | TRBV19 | CASSRDIRRSYEQYF | TGTGCCAGTAGCCGGGACATAAGGAGGTCCTACGAGCAGTACTTC
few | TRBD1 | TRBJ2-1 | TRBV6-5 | CASKLTGQGGNEQFF | TGTGCCAGTAAATTAACGGGACAGGGGGGTAATGAGCAGTTCTTC
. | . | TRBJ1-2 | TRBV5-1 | CASSLGWTAARGGYTF | TGCGCCAGCAGCCTTGGGTGGACAGCCGCCAGGGGTGGCTACACCTTC
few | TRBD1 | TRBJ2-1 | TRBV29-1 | CSVEADRVVNEQFF | TGCAGCGTTGAGGCGGACAGGGTGGTCAATGAGCAGTTCTTC
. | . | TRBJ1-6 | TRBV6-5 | CASSYSRPNSPLHF | TGTGCCAGCAGTTACTCCAGGCCTAATTCACCCCTCCACTTT
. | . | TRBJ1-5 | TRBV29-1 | CSVEGQGNQPQHF | TGCAGCGTTGAAGGACAGGGCAATCAGCCCCAGCATTTT
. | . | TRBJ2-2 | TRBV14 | CASSQVGNRGGELFF | TGTGCCAGCAGCCAAGTCGGGAACAGAGGCGGGGAGCTGTTTTTT
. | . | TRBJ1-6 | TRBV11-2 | CASSLGAANSPLHF | TGTGCCAGCAGCTTAGGGGCAGCTAATTCACCCCTCCACTTT
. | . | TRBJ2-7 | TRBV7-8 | CASSLGGGLLSYEQYF | TGTGCCAGCAGCTTAGGTGGGGGGTTGCTCTCCTACGAGCAGTACTTC
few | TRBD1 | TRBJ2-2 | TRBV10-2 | CASRDTGDTGELFF | TGCGCCAGCAGGGATACAGGGGACACCGGGGAGCTGTTTTTT
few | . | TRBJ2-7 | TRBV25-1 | CASSDIYEQYF | TGTGCCAGCAGTGATATCTACGAGCAGTACTTC
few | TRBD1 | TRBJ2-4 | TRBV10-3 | CAISDPGQGTSKNIQYF | TGTGCCATCAGTGACCCGGGACAGGGGACGTCCAAAAACATTCAGTACTTC
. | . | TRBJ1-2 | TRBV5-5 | CASSTSNYGYTF | TGTGCCAGCAGCACATCGAACTATGGCTACACCTTC
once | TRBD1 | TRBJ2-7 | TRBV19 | CASSIDLEGGLGEQYF | TGTGCCAGTAGTATAGATCTTGAAGGGGGCCTAGGCGAGCAGTACTTC
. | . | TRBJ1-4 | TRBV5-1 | CASSLSRATNEKLFF | TGCGCCAGCAGCTTGAGCAGGGCGACTAATGAAAAACTGTTTTTT
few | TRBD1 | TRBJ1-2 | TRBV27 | CASRGQGGRGYTF | TGTGCCAGCAGGGGACAGGGAGGAAGGGGCTACACCTTC
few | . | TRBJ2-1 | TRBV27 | CASSTRQAYNEQFF | TGTGCCAGCAGCACAAGACAGGCCTACAATGAGCAGTTCTTC
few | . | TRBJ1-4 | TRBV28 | CASSFHQGGNEKLFF | TGTGCCAGCAGTTTTCACCAGGGCGGTAATGAAAAACTGTTTTTT